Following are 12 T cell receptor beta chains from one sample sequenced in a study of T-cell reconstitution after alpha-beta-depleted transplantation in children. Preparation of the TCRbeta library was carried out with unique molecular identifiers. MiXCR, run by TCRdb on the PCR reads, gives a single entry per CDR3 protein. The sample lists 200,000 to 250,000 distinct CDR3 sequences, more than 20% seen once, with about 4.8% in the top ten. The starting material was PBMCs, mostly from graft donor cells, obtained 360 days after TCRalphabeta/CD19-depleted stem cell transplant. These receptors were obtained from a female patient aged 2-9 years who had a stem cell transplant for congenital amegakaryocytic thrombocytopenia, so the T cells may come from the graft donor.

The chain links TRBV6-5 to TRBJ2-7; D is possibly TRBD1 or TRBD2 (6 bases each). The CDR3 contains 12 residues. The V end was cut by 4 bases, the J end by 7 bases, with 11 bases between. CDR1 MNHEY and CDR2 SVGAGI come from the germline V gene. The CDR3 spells CASSSTRGEQYF. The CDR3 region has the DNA TGTGCCAGCAGTTCGACTAGGGGGGAGCAGTACTTC.

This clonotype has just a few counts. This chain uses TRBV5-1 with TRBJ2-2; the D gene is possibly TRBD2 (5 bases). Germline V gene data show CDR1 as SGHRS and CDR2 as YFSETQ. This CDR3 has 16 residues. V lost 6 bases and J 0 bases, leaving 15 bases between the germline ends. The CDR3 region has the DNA TGCGCCAGCACCTTCGGTGCGGGTCCGAACACCGGGGAGCTGTTTTTT. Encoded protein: CASTFGAGPNTGELFF.

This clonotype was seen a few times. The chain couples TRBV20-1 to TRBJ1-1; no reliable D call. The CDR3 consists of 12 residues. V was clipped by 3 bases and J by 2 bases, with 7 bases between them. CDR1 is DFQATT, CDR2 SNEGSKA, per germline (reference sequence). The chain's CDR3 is CSARPQNTEAFF. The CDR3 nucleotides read TGCAGTGCTAGGCCGCAAAACACTGAAGCTTTCTTT.

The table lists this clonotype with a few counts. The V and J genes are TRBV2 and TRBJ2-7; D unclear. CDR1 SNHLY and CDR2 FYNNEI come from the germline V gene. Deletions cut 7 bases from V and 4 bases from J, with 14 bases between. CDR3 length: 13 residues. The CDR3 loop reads CASTDEVWYEQYF. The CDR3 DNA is TGTGCCAGCACCGACGAGGTATGGTACGAGCAGTACTTC.

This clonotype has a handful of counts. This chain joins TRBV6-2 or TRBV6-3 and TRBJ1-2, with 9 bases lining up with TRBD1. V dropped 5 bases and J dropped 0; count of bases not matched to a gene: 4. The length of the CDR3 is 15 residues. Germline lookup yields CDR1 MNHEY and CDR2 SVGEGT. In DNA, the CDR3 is TGTGCCAGCAGTCCCGGGACAGGGCCTAACTATGGCTACACCTTC. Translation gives CASSPGTGPNYGYTF.

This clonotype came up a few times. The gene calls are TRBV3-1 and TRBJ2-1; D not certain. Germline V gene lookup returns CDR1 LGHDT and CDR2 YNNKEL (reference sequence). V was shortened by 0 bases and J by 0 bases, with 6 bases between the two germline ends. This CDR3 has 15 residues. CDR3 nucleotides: TGTGCCAGCAGCCAAGATCCTAGCTCCTACAATGAGCAGTTCTTC. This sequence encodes CASSQDPSSYNEQFF.

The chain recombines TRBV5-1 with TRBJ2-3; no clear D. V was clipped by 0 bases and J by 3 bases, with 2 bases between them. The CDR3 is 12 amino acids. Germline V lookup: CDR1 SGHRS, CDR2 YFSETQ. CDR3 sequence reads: CASSLETDTQYF. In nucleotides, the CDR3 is TGCGCCAGCAGCTTGGAAACAGATACGCAGTATTTT.

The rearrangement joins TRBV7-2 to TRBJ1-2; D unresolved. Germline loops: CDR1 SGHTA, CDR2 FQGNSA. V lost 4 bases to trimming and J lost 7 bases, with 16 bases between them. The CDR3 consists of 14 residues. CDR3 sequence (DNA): TGTGCCAGCAGCTCCAGATCACATCTGGGTGGCTACACCTTC. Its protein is CASSSRSHLGGYTF.

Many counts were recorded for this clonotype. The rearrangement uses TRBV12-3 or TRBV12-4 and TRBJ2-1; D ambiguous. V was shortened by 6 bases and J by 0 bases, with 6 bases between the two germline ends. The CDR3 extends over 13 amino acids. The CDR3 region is CASRSSSYNEQFF. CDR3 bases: TGTGCCAGCAGGAGTAGCTCCTACAATGAGCAGTTCTTC.

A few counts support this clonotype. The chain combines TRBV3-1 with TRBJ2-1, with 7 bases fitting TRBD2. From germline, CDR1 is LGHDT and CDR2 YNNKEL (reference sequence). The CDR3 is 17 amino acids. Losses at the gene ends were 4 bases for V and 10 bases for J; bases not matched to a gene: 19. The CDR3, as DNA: TGTGCCAGCAGCCCCCGCCGGGACTACAACCTTAAGGGCGAGCAGTTCTTC. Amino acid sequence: CASSPRRDYNLKGEQFF.

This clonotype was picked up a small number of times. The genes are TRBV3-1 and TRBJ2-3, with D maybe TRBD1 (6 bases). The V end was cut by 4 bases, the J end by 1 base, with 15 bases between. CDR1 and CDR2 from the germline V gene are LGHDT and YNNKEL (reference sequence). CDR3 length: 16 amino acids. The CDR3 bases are TGTGCCAGCAGCCTATTAGAGGGGGTTGGCACAGATACGCAGTATTTT. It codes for CASSLLEGVGTDTQYF.

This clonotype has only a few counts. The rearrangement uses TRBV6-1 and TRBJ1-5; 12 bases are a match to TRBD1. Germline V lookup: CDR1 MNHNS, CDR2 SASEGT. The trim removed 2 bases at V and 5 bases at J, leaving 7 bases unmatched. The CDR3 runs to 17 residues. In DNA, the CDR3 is TGTGCCAGCAGTGAAATCCTTGGGACAGGGGGCGATCAGCCCCAGCATTTT. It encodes CASSEILGTGGDQPQHF.